Listed here are 5 T cell receptor beta chains from one sample, sequenced in a study of blood T cell repertoires in COVID-19 (dated by TCRdb to 2019 to 2021). Libraries were made using the immunoSEQ multiplex PCR assay. Drawn from immuneACCESS, this table holds only the in-frame rearrangements with V and J called that TCRdb kept. Clones are partly lost; checked studies trace under half to an unresolved V gene and leave the rest unexplained. This sample is represented by 45,000 to 60,000 clones; roughly 87% of them were singletons. The ten largest account for 3% of the sample. Sequenced input: peripheral blood. The receptors stem from a man aged 45 to 65 with active COVID-19.

The gene calls are TRBV19 and TRBJ2-5; 10 bases are shared with TRBD2. The CDR3 totals 14 residues. V shed 8 bases and J 5 bases; nucleotides not matched to a gene: 8. In germline, CDR1 is LNHDA, CDR2 SQIVND (reference sequence). The DNA for the CDR3 is TGTGCCAGTTCCGTTACTAGCGGGGACGAGACCCAGTACTTC. Residues: CASSVTSGDETQYF. The full variable domain, completed using reference TRBV19 and TRBJ2-5, is DGGITQSPKYLFRKEGQNVTLSCEQNLNHDAMYWYRQDPGQGLRLIYYSQIVNDFQKGDIAEGYSVSREKKESFPLTVTSAQKNPTAFYLCASSVTSGDETQYFGPGTRLLVL.

The chain combines TRBV4-2 with TRBJ1-2; no clear D gene. V dropped 0 bases and J dropped 8 bases, with 16 bases sitting between them. Germline assignment: CDR1 LGHNA and CDR2 YNFKEQ. The CDR3 totals 15 residues. CDR3 DNA: TGTGCCAGCAGCCAAGATCCCAACAGTTCTCGGGGCTACACCTTC. Protein: CASSQDPNSSRGYTF.

This clone was seen just once. The chain is built from TRBV7-8 and TRBJ1-2; TRBD1 is a possible D gene (6 bases). This CDR3 comprises 15 residues. Trimming took 0 bases from V and 2 from J, leaving 10 bases between them. Germline loops: CDR1 SGHVS, CDR2 FQNEAQ. Written as DNA, the CDR3 is TGTGCCAGCAGCTTAGCGGGCACAGGGAACTATGGCTACACCTTC. This gives the protein CASSLAGTGNYGYTF.

This clone is a singleton in its sample. The rearrangement uses TRBV29-1 and TRBJ2-1; TRBD2 is a possible D gene (6 bases). The germline gives CDR1 SQVTM, CDR2 ANQGSEA. The V and J ends lost 7 bases and 3 bases respectively, with 13 bases between them. The CDR3 runs to 13 residues. As DNA, the CDR3 is TGCAGCGGGGTCCTAGCGCACTACAATGAGCAGTTCTTC. The encoded protein is CSGVLAHYNEQFF.

V usage is TRBV11-3 and J usage is TRBJ1-2; D is undetermined. Trimming pared 0 bases from V and 8 bases from J, leaving 10 bases between. From germline, CDR1 is SGHNT and CDR2 YENEEA. CDR3 length: 13 amino acids. The chain's CDR3 is CASSLDRLQGYTF. Written as DNA, the CDR3 is TGTGCCAGCAGCTTAGACCGCCTCCAGGGCTACACCTTC.